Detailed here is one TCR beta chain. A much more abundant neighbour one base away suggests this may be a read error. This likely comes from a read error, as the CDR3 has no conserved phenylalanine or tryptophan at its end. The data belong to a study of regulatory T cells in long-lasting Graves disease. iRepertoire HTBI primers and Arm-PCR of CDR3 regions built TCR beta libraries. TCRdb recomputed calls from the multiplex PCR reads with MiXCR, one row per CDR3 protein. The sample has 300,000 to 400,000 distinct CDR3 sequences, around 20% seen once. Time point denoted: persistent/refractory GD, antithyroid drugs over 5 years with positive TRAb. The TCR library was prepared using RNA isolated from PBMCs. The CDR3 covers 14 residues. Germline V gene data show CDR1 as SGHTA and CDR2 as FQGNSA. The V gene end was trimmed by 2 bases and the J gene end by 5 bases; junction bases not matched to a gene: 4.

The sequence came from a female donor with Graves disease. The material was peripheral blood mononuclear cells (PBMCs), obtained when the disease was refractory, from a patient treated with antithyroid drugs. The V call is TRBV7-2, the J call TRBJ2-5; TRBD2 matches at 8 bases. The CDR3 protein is CASSLIGTSETQYL. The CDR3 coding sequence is TGTGCCAGCAGCTTAATCGGGACTAGTGAGACCCAGTACCTC.